This T cell receptor beta chain comes out of a study of T-cell memory formation after mild COVID-19. CDR1 SGHRS and CDR2 YFSETQ come from the germline V gene. V was clipped by 0 bases and J by 5 bases; unmatched bases: 5. CDR3 length: 15 residues. TCRdb fed the 5' RACE reads into MiXCR, producing one record per CDR3 protein. The repertoire holds 200,000 to 250,000 distinct CDR3 sequences, 8% to 9.5% seen once, with roughly a fifth in the top ten. The sample holds many counts of this clonotype. The sequenced sample consisted of PBMCs or a T cell subset sorted from them (not recorded which). This receptor was obtained from a man younger than 35 who had mild COVID-19 (a few samples of this study predate the infection). Cell type and time point are not known. The rearrangement uses TRBV5-1 and TRBJ2-7, with 10 bases aligning to TRBD1. The CDR3 region is CASSLEGQGGDEQYF. The CDR3 bases are TGCGCCAGCAGCTTGGAAGGACAGGGGGGGGACGAGCAGTACTTC. Filled out from reference TRBV5-1 and TRBJ2-7, the complete variable domain reads KAGVTQTPRYLIKTRGQQVTLSCSPISGHRSVSWYQQTPGQGLQFLFEYFSETQRNKGNFPGRFSGRQFSNSRSEMNVSTLELGDSALYLCASSLEGQGGDEQYFGPGTRLTVT.